This entry lists 9 T cell receptor beta chains sequenced from one sample in a study of T cell repertoires in cytomegalovirus infection. TCRdb independently ran MiXCR on the reads; one entry per CDR3 protein. The sample lists approximately 250,000 distinct CDR3 sequences, over 20% occurring once. The material sequenced was CD8+ T cells from PBMCs. These TCRs come from a human donor in good health (CMV status not recorded). Some clones in this sample may be carry-over from other donors' samples.

V gene TRBV2 combines with J gene TRBJ2-5; no definite D call. The CDR3 runs 12 residues. Germline V gene lookup returns CDR1 SNHLY and CDR2 FYNNEI. Trimming shortened V by 6 bases and J by 5 bases, and 10 bases separated the two germline ends. CDR3 in amino acids: CASRIGHETQYF. DNA of the CDR3: TGTGCCAGCAGGATAGGGCACGAGACCCAGTACTTC. Full variable domain (missing parts from reference TRBV2 and TRBJ2-5): EPEVTQTPSHQVTQMGQEVILRCVPISNHLYFYWYRQILGQKVEFLVSFYNNEISEKSEIFDDQFSVERPDGSNFTLKIRSTKLEDSAMYFCASRIGHETQYFGPGTRLLVL.

This rearrangement joins TRBV15 to TRBJ2-7, with D tentatively TRBD1 or TRBD2 (5 bases each). V was shortened by 3 bases and J by 9 bases, with 12 bases between the two germline ends. CDR3 length: 12 amino acids. The germline V gene encodes CDR1 LNHNV and CDR2 YYDKDF (reference sequence). DNA of the CDR3: TGTGCCACCAGCAGCACAGGTGGAGGGCAGTACTTC. Its protein is CATSSTGGGQYF.

In this sample, this clonotype turned up a few times. The CDR3 region has the DNA TGTGCCAGCAGCGGGGGGCACGAGCAGTACTTC. Its translation: CASSGGHEQYF. The chain is built from TRBV7-3 and TRBJ2-7, with D perhaps TRBD1 or TRBD2 (6 bases each). Trimming shortened V by 5 bases and J by 5 bases, and 7 bases separated the two germline ends. CDR3 size: 11 residues. Germline V gives CDR1 SGHTA, CDR2 FQGTGA.

This clonotype was recorded at least ten times. The chain employs TRBV7-2 and TRBJ1-5, with D tentatively TRBD1 (5 bases). Trimming removed 2 bases from V and 0 bases from J, with 11 bases in between. Germline V CDR1 and CDR2: SGHTA, FQGNSA. The CDR3 consists of 16 residues. The CDR3 is CASSLYRGDSNQPQHF. CDR3 bases: TGTGCCAGCAGCTTATATCGGGGGGATAGCAATCAGCCCCAGCATTTT.

In its sample, this clonotype was seen a few times. The genes are TRBV7-7 and TRBJ2-1; tentatively, D is TRBD2 (6 bases). CDR1 and CDR2 (germline): SSHAT, FNYEAQ (reference sequence). The CDR3 loop spans 15 amino acids. Deletions cut 1 base from V and 5 bases from J, with 12 bases between. The CDR3 is CASSLGTGVNNEQFF. The CDR3 bases are TGTGCCAGCAGCTTAGGAACGGGGGTAAACAATGAGCAGTTCTTC.

There are many counts of this clonotype. The V and J genes are TRBV7-9 and TRBJ2-2, with TRBD2 identical over 9 bases. The V gene end was trimmed by 5 bases and the J gene end by 0 bases; junction bases not matched to a gene: 10. Germline V gives CDR1 SEHNR, CDR2 FQNEAQ (reference sequence). The CDR3 loop spans 18 amino acids. The CDR3 coding sequence is TGTGCCAGCAGCGTTATAACTAGCGGGTATACGAACACCGGGGAGCTGTTTTTT. It specifies CASSVITSGYTNTGELFF.

This clonotype was observed at least ten times. The chain is built from TRBV6-1 and TRBJ2-1, with TRBD2 matching over 8 bases. There are 17 residues in the CDR3. CDR1 and CDR2 (germline): MNHNS, SASEGT. The junction had 10 bases not matched to a gene; V was cut back by 6 bases and J by 0 bases. The CDR3 DNA is TGTGCCAGCAGCTTTACGCCAACTAGCGGCTCCTACAATGAGCAGTTCTTC. Translation: CASSFTPTSGSYNEQFF.

The V call is TRBV30, the J call TRBJ2-1; 10 nucleotides match TRBD1. Per germline, CDR1 GTSNPN and CDR2 SVGIG (reference sequence). This CDR3 is 12 amino acids long. The V and J ends lost 3 bases and 14 bases, in that order; junction bases with no gene match: 7. Here the CDR3 reads CAWSPGTGVKFF. Here the CDR3 DNA reads TGTGCCTGGAGCCCAGGGACAGGGGTTAAGTTCTTC.

This clonotype was found many times. The chain recombines TRBV7-8 with TRBJ2-5; D is tentatively TRBD1 or TRBD2 (5 bases each). There are 13 residues in the CDR3. Germline assignment: CDR1 SGHVS and CDR2 FQNEAQ. Trimming took 3 bases from V and 8 from J, leaving 13 bases between them. The CDR3 region has the DNA TGTGCCAGCAGCTTCAACCGGGACCCTACCCAGTACTTC. Translating gives CASSFNRDPTQYF.